Detailed here is one T cell receptor beta chain. This entry belongs to a study of blood T cell repertoires in COVID-19. Study at large: Acute-phase and convalescent COVID-19 samples originated in the United States, Italy and Spain. Sources were T cells, B-cell-depleted T cells, or PBMCs; the material itself was cDNA or gDNA.

The germline V gene has CDR1 MNHNS and CDR2 SASEGT. The CDR3 runs to 14 residues. The V end was cut by 0 bases, the J end by 5 bases, with 10 bases between. As originally analysed: From reference gene primer amplification, estimates of nucleated cell counts were derived. Libraries were prepared by immunoSEQ multiplex PCR; TCRdb keeps only in-frame clonotypes and omits some of them. For V, J and clone size, that table is used; D and trimming come from the DNA. Of roughly 150,000 clones listed, approximately 82% are singletons. The source material was peripheral blood. This clonotype was obtained from a woman in her 70s who had recovered from COVID-19. This chain joins TRBV6-1 and TRBJ1-2; D unclear. This chain's CDR3 is CASSEASLPYGYTF. The DNA for the CDR3 is TGTGCCAGCAGTGAAGCCTCCCTACCATATGGCTACACCTTC.